Sequencing of this T cell receptor beta chain was carried out in a study of T cells in Graves' hyperthyroidism and ophthalmopathy. At least ten counts were recorded for this clonotype. V lost 0 bases and J lost 8, with 14 bases in between. The V gene's germline CDR1 is SGHVS and CDR2 FNYEAQ. The CDR3 has 14 residues. The CDR3 regions of TCR beta were amplified from RNA transcripts. Using the HTBI primer set, a first-round RT-PCR was run on the TCR CDR3. TCRdb re-derived calls from the multiplex PCR reads in MiXCR, one entry per CDR3 protein. The table records about 840,000 distinct CDR3 sequences, 38% of them present only once.

The sequence came from a man aged 18-30 years with Graves' hyperthyroidism. The specimen was blood. The chain uses TRBV7-6 and TRBJ2-7; TRBD2 might be the D (6 bases). For the CDR3, the DNA is TGTGCCAGCAGCTTAGCGGAGGAGGGCGGGAAGCAGTACTTC. Translating gives CASSLAEEGGKQYF. Full variable domain (remainder filled in from reference TRBV7-6 and TRBJ2-7): GAGVSQSPRYKVTKRGQDVALRCDPISGHVSLYWYRQALGQGPEFLTYFNYEAQQDKSGLPNDRFSAERPEGSISTLTIQRTEQRDSAMYRCASSLAEEGGKQYFGPGTRLTVT.